Listed here are 26 T cell receptor beta chains from one sample, sequenced in a study of beta chain features in type 1 diabetes. The authors reverse transcribed all of the isolated RNA, so sequencing captured expressed TCRB transcripts. Profiled with immunoSEQ multiplex PCR; TCRdb holds only in-frame clones, not every one. There are roughly 380,000 clones in the sample; 15% to 20% occur only once, and roughly 0.045% lies in the top ten. Input material: naive CD4+ T cells from blood. The receptors here all came from a woman between 18 and 30 years old in good health.

The sample holds a few counts of this clone. The V and J genes are TRBV7-9 and TRBJ2-7; D unclear. Germline CDR1 is SEHNR and CDR2 is FQNEAQ (reference sequence). CDR3 length equals 13 residues. Trimming took 4 bases from V and 2 from J, leaving 9 bases between them. CDR3 nucleotide sequence: TGTGCCAGCAGCTCCGCGGTTACCTACGAGCAGTACTTC. Amino acids: CASSSAVTYEQYF.

Only a few counts were recorded for this clone. The junction departs from the called germline gene at one end, perhaps through a read error. This sequence joins TRBV7-3 and TRBJ1-2, with D uncertain. The CDR3 is made up of 12 amino acids. CDR1 and CDR2 (germline): SGHTA, FQGTGA. The CDR3 sequence: CASSLQILAPSF. The CDR3 DNA sequence: TGTGCCAGCAGCTTACAGATCCTGGCCCCCTCCTTC.

This clone was picked up a small number of times. The rearrangement links TRBV29-1 to TRBJ2-5, with D perhaps matching TRBD2 (6 bases). The CDR3 length is 13 residues. Per germline, CDR1 SQVTM and CDR2 ANQGSEA. The germline V and J ends were trimmed by 0 bases and 4 bases, with 9 bases remaining between them. CDR3 amino acids: CSVEESGRETQYF. In DNA, the CDR3 is TGCAGCGTTGAAGAGTCCGGGAGAGAGACCCAGTACTTC. Together with reference TRBV29-1 and TRBJ2-5, the CDR3 gives the full variable domain: SAVISQKPSRDICQRGTSLTIQCQVDSQVTMMFWYRQQPGQSLTLIATANQGSEATYESGFVIDKFPISRPNLTFSTLTVSNMSPEDSSIYLCSVEESGRETQYFGPGTRLLVL.

The chain recombines TRBV30 with TRBJ1-2; no definite D call. The CDR3 length is 13 residues. Germline CDR1 GTSNPN, CDR2 SVGIG (reference sequence). The V end was cut by 0 bases, the J end by 1 base, with 6 bases between. The CDR3 protein is CAWSVRVNYGYTF. CDR3 bases: TGTGCCTGGAGTGTACGAGTTAACTATGGCTACACCTTC.

The rearrangement uses TRBV9 and TRBJ2-5; D perhaps matches TRBD2 (6 bases). The germline CDR1 and CDR2 sequences are SGDLS and YYNGEE. V was cut by 4 bases and J by 5 bases, with 12 bases left in between. CDR3 length: 13 residues. Written as DNA, the CDR3 is TGTGCCAGCAGCATGGGGACTGCTGAGACCCAGTACTTC. Its protein product is CASSMGTAETQYF.

The CDR3 coding sequence is TGCGCCAGCAGCACTCGACTAGCGGCGTCCCCCGGGGAGCTGTTTTTT. Encoded protein: CASSTRLAASPGELFF. The V and J genes are TRBV4-1 and TRBJ2-2; TRBD2 matches 9 bases. The CDR3 has 16 residues. CDR1 and CDR2 from the germline V gene are MGHRA and YSYEKL. V gave up 5 bases and J gave up 6 bases; unmatched junction bases: 10.

This clone was detected only a few times. The J gene is TRBJ1-5, the V gene TRBV30; D is perhaps TRBD1 (5 bases). This CDR3 has 12 amino acids. Trimming removed 1 base at V and 5 bases at J, with 6 bases between. From germline, CDR1 is GTSNPN and CDR2 SVGIG (reference sequence). The CDR3 sequence: CAWSAQDQPQHF. The CDR3 DNA reads as TGTGCCTGGAGTGCACAGGATCAGCCCCAGCATTTT. Variable domain in full (rest from reference TRBV30 and TRBJ1-5): SQTIHQWPATLVQPVGSPLSLECTVEGTSNPNLYWYRQAAGRGLQLLFYSVGIGQISSEVPQNLSASRPQDRQFILSSKKLLLSDSGFYLCAWSAQDQPQHFGDGTRLSIL.

The genes are TRBV19 and TRBJ2-6, with 8 positions matching TRBD1. Germline trimming cut 4 bases from V and 0 bases from J; bases unmatched to any gene: 8. CDR1 and CDR2 (germline): LNHDA, SQIVND (reference sequence). The CDR3 spans 18 residues. This CDR3 is CASSTVTGAYSGANVLTF. The CDR3 nucleotides are TGTGCCAGTAGTACGGTGACAGGGGCCTACTCTGGGGCCAACGTCCTGACTTTC.

This clone was recorded a few times. The genes are TRBV30 and TRBJ2-7; TRBD1 might be the D (6 bases). V gave up 4 bases and J gave up 0 bases, with 10 bases separating them. This CDR3 spans 13 amino acids. Germline-derived CDR1 and CDR2 are GTSNPN and SVGIG (reference sequence). CDR3 amino acids: CAWTGTSSYEQYF. The CDR3 DNA sequence: TGTGCCTGGACAGGGACAAGCTCCTACGAGCAGTACTTC.

This clone was seen a handful of times. The chain recombines TRBV29-1 with TRBJ1-1; perhaps TRBD1 as D (5 bases). Looked up from germline, CDR1 is SQVTM and CDR2 is ANQGSEA. Trimming shortened V by 4 bases and J by 1 base, and 19 bases separated the two germline ends. CDR3 length: 16 amino acids. CDR3 in DNA: TGCAGCGTTGGGGGCATGGCCCGAAGAAGGAACACTGAAGCTTTCTTT. It codes for CSVGGMARRRNTEAFF.

This clone was picked up a small number of times. The rearrangement joins TRBV5-4 to TRBJ1-2, with a weak D call TRBD1 (5 bases). There are 13 residues in the CDR3. Germline CDR1 SGHNT, CDR2 YYREEE (reference sequence). Trimming took 4 bases from V and 2 from J, leaving 9 bases between them. CDR3 loop: CASSRDSNYGYTF. The CDR3 bases are TGTGCCAGCAGCCGGGACTCGAACTATGGCTACACCTTC.

The rearrangement joins TRBV5-1 to TRBJ2-2; D remains unclear. The CDR3 totals 12 residues. Trimming shortened V by 2 bases and J by 7 bases, and 6 bases separated the two germline ends. From germline, CDR1 is SGHRS and CDR2 YFSETQ. CDR3 sequence (DNA): TGCGCCAGCAGCTTTGACAACGGGGAGCTGTTTTTT. Its translation is CASSFDNGELFF.

The CDR3 sequence: CASSLILANEQYF. CDR3 nucleotide sequence: TGTGCCAGCAGCCTTATTCTAGCGAACGAGCAGTACTTC. The chain links TRBV11-1 to TRBJ2-7; D may be TRBD2 (6 bases). Germline V gene data show CDR1 as SGHAT and CDR2 as FQDESV (reference sequence). The V and J ends lost 5 bases and 5 bases respectively, with 13 bases between them. The CDR3 is made up of 13 amino acids.

V gene TRBV19 combines with J gene TRBJ2-1, with 9 bases identical to TRBD2. There are 14 residues in the CDR3. The junction had 3 bases not matched to a gene; V was cut back by 5 bases and J by 4 bases. Germline CDR1 LNHDA, CDR2 SQIVND (reference sequence). The CDR3 region is CASSFAGGYNEQFF. In DNA form, the CDR3 reads TGTGCCAGTAGTTTTGCGGGAGGGTACAATGAGCAGTTCTTC.

This clone was seen a handful of times. J is TRBJ2-7 and V is TRBV18; D not certain. Germline values: CDR1 KGHSH, CDR2 LQKENI. Trimming pared 2 bases from V and 5 bases from J, leaving 7 bases between. The CDR3 is 12 amino acids. The CDR3 sequence: CASSPFQDEQYF. The DNA for the CDR3 is TGTGCCAGCTCACCATTCCAGGACGAGCAGTACTTC.

This clone was observed a few times. The rearrangement links TRBV9 to TRBJ2-1, with a possible D match to TRBD2 (5 bases). The CDR3 covers 14 residues. The V gene's germline CDR1 is SGDLS and CDR2 YYNGEE. Trimming took off 1 base at V and 2 bases at J, with 7 bases between the two ends. Written as DNA, the CDR3 is TGTGCCAGCAGCGTATCGAGGGCCTACAATGAGCAGTTCTTC. Its protein is CASSVSRAYNEQFF. The whole variable domain, filled in from reference TRBV9 and TRBJ2-1, reads DSGVTQTPKHLITATGQRVTLRCSPRSGDLSVYWYQQSLDQGLQFLIQYYNGEERAKGNILERFSAQQFPDLHSELNLSSLELGDSALYFCASSVSRAYNEQFFGPGTRLTVL.

A few counts support this clone. V and J are TRBV7-2 and TRBJ1-5; D may be TRBD1 (6 bases). Germline V gives CDR1 SGHTA, CDR2 FQGNSA. With 5 bases removed from V and 2 bases from J, the gap between germline ends came to 13 bases. CDR3 size: 15 residues. DNA of the CDR3: TGTGCCAGCAGCCTACAGGGTACGGGCAATCAGCCCCAGCATTTT. It codes for CASSLQGTGNQPQHF.

This clone was recorded a few times. The J gene is TRBJ2-7, the V gene TRBV5-4, with D perhaps matching TRBD1 (6 bases). Trimming cost V 4 bases and J 5 bases, with 16 bases left between them. From germline, CDR1 is SGHNT and CDR2 YYREEE (reference sequence). CDR3 size: 14 residues. CDR3 nucleotides: TGTGCCAGCAGCGACCTGAGGGGGAGAAACGAGCAGTACTTC. Translating it yields CASSDLRGRNEQYF.

There are a few counts of this clone. The rearrangement joins TRBV2 to TRBJ1-5, with D unresolved. V gave up 2 bases and J gave up 5 bases, with 19 bases separating them. Germline CDR1 is SNHLY and CDR2 is FYNNEI. The CDR3 has 17 residues. CDR3 coding DNA: TGTGCCAGCAGTGAATCGGTGTTCGGGTCCCCCTATCAGCCCCAGCATTTT. Translation gives CASSESVFGSPYQPQHF.

Points on this clone: Other DNA sequences in the sample encode the same CDR3. The chain recombines TRBV9 with TRBJ2-1; 10 bases fit TRBD2. The ends lost 2 bases at V and 5 bases at J; junction bases unmatched: 1. The germline CDR1 and CDR2 sequences are SGDLS and YYNGEE. This CDR3 has 14 amino acids. CDR3 in DNA: TGTGCCAGCAGCGTTGGACTAGCGGACAATGAGCAGTTCTTC. Encoded protein: CASSVGLADNEQFF.

In its sample, this clone was seen a few times. This chain joins TRBV4-1 and TRBJ1-5, with 9 bases matching TRBD1. This CDR3 has 15 amino acids. Trimming cost V 0 bases and J 5 bases; bases outside gene matches: 2. Germline V gives CDR1 MGHRA, CDR2 YSYEKL. This CDR3 reads CASSQDWTGDQPQHF. The CDR3 region has the DNA TGCGCCAGCAGCCAAGATTGGACAGGGGATCAGCCCCAGCATTTT.

The J gene is TRBJ2-3, the V gene TRBV30; 7 bases are a match to TRBD2. J was trimmed by 5 bases and V by 2 bases; bases with no gene match: 10. The germline V gene has CDR1 GTSNPN and CDR2 SVGIG (reference sequence). The CDR3 is made up of 15 amino acids. The CDR3 sequence: CAWSLLSGGGDTQYF. The CDR3, as DNA: TGTGCCTGGAGTCTCCTCTCTGGGGGGGGAGATACGCAGTATTTT.

CDR3 residues: CASSLPSGKGELFF. The DNA for the CDR3 is TGCGCCAGCAGCTTGCCTAGCGGGAAGGGGGAGCTGTTTTTT. The chain employs TRBV5-1 and TRBJ2-2; 9 positions match TRBD2. Germline CDR1 and CDR2: SGHRS and YFSETQ. The CDR3 loop spans 14 amino acids. Trimming took 1 base from V and 8 from J; bases not matched to a gene: 3.

This clone came up a few times. The chain employs TRBV5-4 and TRBJ2-7, with 8 bases lining up with TRBD2. The CDR3 spans 13 residues. Germline V lookup: CDR1 SGHNT, CDR2 YYREEE (reference sequence). Trimming cost V 2 bases and J 2 bases; bases outside gene matches: 0. The CDR3 is CASSFGGAYEQYF. CDR3 sequence (DNA): TGTGCCAGCAGCTTCGGGGGGGCCTACGAGCAGTACTTC. The full variable domain, with the rest looked up from reference TRBV5-4 and TRBJ2-7, is ETGVTQSPTHLIKTRGQQVTLRCSSQSGHNTVSWYQQALGQGPQFIFQYYREEENGRGNFPPRFSGLQFPNYSSELNVNALELDDSALYLCASSFGGAYEQYFGPGTRLTVT.

The chain recombines TRBV30 with TRBJ2-1; D is undetermined. Trimming cost V 1 base and J 5 bases, with 9 bases left between them. Germline loops: CDR1 GTSNPN, CDR2 SVGIG (reference sequence). The length of the CDR3 is 13 residues. The CDR3 coding sequence is TGTGCCTGGAGTGGATCCTTAGACAATGAGCAGTTCTTC. It translates to CAWSGSLDNEQFF.

The CDR3 spells CSFSGGAPRETQYF. The DNA for the CDR3 is TGCAGCTTTAGCGGGGGGGCCCCCAGAGAGACCCAGTACTTC. The genes are TRBV29-1 and TRBJ2-5; 11 bases fit TRBD2. The CDR3 consists of 14 residues. Germline trimming cut 8 bases from V and 4 bases from J; bases unmatched to any gene: 9. Germline assignment: CDR1 SQVTM and CDR2 ANQGSEA.